Listed here are 3 T cell receptor beta chains from one sample, sequenced in a study of T-cell memory formation after mild COVID-19. In TCRdb, the 5' RACE reads were re-called with MiXCR into one record per CDR3 protein. The sample has around 140,000 distinct CDR3 sequences; 5.5% to 7% are singletons. The material sequenced was PBMCs or a T cell subset sorted from them (not recorded which). The source of these receptors is an adult woman who had mild COVID-19 (a few samples of this study predate the infection). Cell type and time point are not known.

This clonotype appeared many times. V usage is TRBV6-6 and J usage is TRBJ2-7; a weak D match, TRBD1 (5 bases). V was shortened by 5 bases and J by 2 bases, with 13 bases between the two germline ends. This CDR3 contains 14 residues. Germline V gene sequence: CDR1 MNHNY, CDR2 SVGAGI (reference sequence). The DNA of the CDR3 is TGTGCCAGCAGTATTTCACAGGACCCCTACGAGCAGTACTTC. Translating it yields CASSISQDPYEQYF.

This clonotype was observed a few times. The chain links TRBV24-1 to TRBJ2-5; 7 nucleotides align to TRBD1. Germline V gene data show CDR1 as KGHDR and CDR2 as SFDVKD. This CDR3 has 15 amino acids. After removal of 4 bases from V and 2 bases from J, the junction contained 6 bases not matched to a gene. CDR3 region: CATSDPAQGQETQYF. The DNA of the CDR3 is TGTGCCACCAGTGACCCGGCACAGGGGCAAGAGACCCAGTACTTC.

This clonotype appeared many times. This chain uses TRBV10-3 with TRBJ2-5, with 10 bases lining up with TRBD2. V shed 4 bases, J shed 3 bases, and the junction held 5 bases outside the gene matches. The germline V gene encodes CDR1 ENHRY and CDR2 SYGVKD. This CDR3 is built from 15 residues. The CDR3, as DNA: TGTGCCATCAGTGTTAATGGACTAGCGGAAGAGACCCAGTACTTC. Its protein product is CAISVNGLAEETQYF.